These 15 T cell receptor beta chains originate from one sample sequenced in a study of blood T cell repertoires in COVID-19. Clones were sequenced by immunoSEQ multiplex PCR, and TCRdb holds only the in-frame ones, with some missing. The top ten clones hold roughly a tenth of a sample with about 200,000 clones, roughly nine tenths of them seen once. Material: peripheral blood. The receptors were sampled from a woman aged 50 to 60 with COVID-19, enrolled during active disease.

The chain couples TRBV19 to TRBJ1-2, with TRBD1 as a possible D gene (6 bases). Trimming removed 8 bases at V and 5 bases at J, with 12 bases between. Germline V gene data show CDR1 as LNHDA and CDR2 as SQIVND (reference sequence). The CDR3 spans 12 residues. The CDR3 nucleotides are TGTGCCAGTTACAGGGTTTCGTATGGCTACACCTTC. It codes for CASYRVSYGYTF.

This clone was found once. The chain recombines TRBV9 with TRBJ2-3, with 8 bases that match TRBD2. In germline, CDR1 is SGDLS, CDR2 YYNGEE. V lost 4 bases to trimming and J lost 2 bases; unmatched junction nucleotides: 6. This CDR3 spans 15 amino acids. The CDR3: CASSTRGGVTDTQYF. CDR3 DNA: TGTGCCAGCAGCACTCGGGGGGGAGTCACAGATACGCAGTATTTT.

The J gene is TRBJ2-1, the V gene TRBV20-1, with TRBD1 matching over 8 bases. In germline, CDR1 is DFQATT, CDR2 SNEGSKA (reference sequence). CDR3 size: 15 residues. V lost 3 bases and J lost 5; bases outside the gene matches: 9. This CDR3 is CSASRGTGIHNEQFF. CDR3 bases: TGCAGTGCTAGTCGTGGGACAGGTATTCACAATGAGCAGTTCTTC.

This clone occurred once. The genes are TRBV7-6 and TRBJ2-3, with D hard to call. V lost 5 bases, J lost 2 bases, and 20 bases lay in between. The germline gives CDR1 SGHVS, CDR2 FNYEAQ. CDR3 length: 17 amino acids. The CDR3 region has the DNA TGTGCCAGCAGCCTAACCTTTATCCCCGTTTACACAGATACGCAGTATTTT. Its translation: CASSLTFIPVYTDTQYF.

V gene TRBV6-6 combines with J gene TRBJ1-1; TRBD1 matches 7 bases. Trimming cost V 6 bases and J 5 bases; bases outside gene matches: 9. CDR3 length equals 14 residues. Germline CDR1 MNHNY, CDR2 SVGAGI (reference sequence). CDR3 DNA sequence: TGTGCCAGCAGCCCCTCGACAGGGCTGACTGAAGCTTTCTTT. Translating it yields CASSPSTGLTEAFF.

This sequence joins TRBV3-1 (or the pseudogene TRBV3-2) and TRBJ2-1; TRBD2 might be the D (5 bases). Trimming took off 1 base at V and 5 bases at J, with 15 bases between the two ends. Germline V gives CDR1 LGHDT, CDR2 YNNKEL (reference sequence). The CDR3 contains 16 residues. The CDR3 region has the DNA TGTGCCAGCAGCCAAGTATTTCAACTAGATAACAATGAGCAGTTCTTC. This codes for CASSQVFQLDNNEQFF.

In nucleotides, the CDR3 is TGCGCCAGCAGCTTAATCGGACAGGGGGCGGAAGGCTACACCTTC. Its protein is CASSLIGQGAEGYTF. V is TRBV5-1 and J is TRBJ1-2, with 11 bases identical to TRBD1. With V trimmed by 2 bases and J by 8 bases, 8 bases remained unmatched. CDR1 is SGHRS and CDR2 is YFSETQ in the germline V gene. This CDR3 comprises 15 residues.

The genes are TRBV19 and TRBJ1-1; 9 nucleotides align to TRBD1. The CDR3 covers 13 residues. V dropped 10 bases and J dropped 4; count of bases not matched to a gene: 7. The germline gives CDR1 LNHDA, CDR2 SQIVND (reference sequence). The CDR3 region has the DNA TGTGCCACCCGGACAGGGGTGCGCACTGAAGCTTTCTTT. This sequence encodes CATRTGVRTEAFF.

V gene TRBV4-1 combines with J gene TRBJ2-2, with 12 bases fitting TRBD2. With 5 bases clipped from V and 7 bases from J, the junction kept 14 bases outside the gene matches. In germline, CDR1 is MGHRA, CDR2 YSYEKL. The CDR3 extends over 18 amino acids. CDR3 in amino acids: CASSTTDSSGGAIGELFF. The CDR3 DNA sequence: TGCGCCAGCAGCACCACGGATTCTAGCGGGGGGGCCATCGGGGAGCTGTTTTTT.

The chain recombines TRBV7-8 with TRBJ2-2, with D unresolved. The CDR3 has 15 amino acids. V lost 5 bases to trimming and J lost 0 bases, with 10 bases between them. Germline CDR1 is SGHVS and CDR2 is FQNEAQ. For the CDR3, the DNA is TGTGCCAGCAGCCCGGGTTTCCCGAACACCGGGGAGCTGTTTTTT. It encodes CASSPGFPNTGELFF.

On this clone itself: At the DNA level, this CDR3 is encoded by other sequences in the same sample as well. The chain combines TRBV5-4 with TRBJ2-3; TRBD2 matches 9 bases. Germline CDR1 is SGHNT and CDR2 is YYREEE (reference sequence). Trimming removed 1 base from V and 1 base from J; junction bases left unmatched: 1. This CDR3 has 15 residues. Here the CDR3 reads CASSLLAGRTDTQYF. The CDR3 bases are TGTGCCAGCAGCTTGCTAGCGGGGCGCACAGATACGCAGTATTTT.

The table lists this clone with many counts. The same CDR3 is also encoded by other DNA sequences in this sample. The chain uses TRBV3-1 (or the pseudogene TRBV3-2) and TRBJ2-7; the D is unclear. The CDR3 is 13 amino acids. The V and J ends lost 3 bases and 0 bases respectively, with 6 bases between them. Germline V lookup: CDR1 LGHDT, CDR2 YNNKEL (reference sequence). In DNA form, the CDR3 reads TGTGCCAGCAGCCAGGCAGGCTCCTACGAGCAGTACTTC. Protein sequence: CASSQAGSYEQYF.

This chain connects TRBV7-2 to TRBJ1-6; D remains unclear. This CDR3 spans 12 amino acids. V was clipped by 1 base and J by 9 bases, with 4 bases between them. Germline assignment: CDR1 SGHTA and CDR2 FQGNSA. CDR3 amino acids: CASSLVASPLHF. CDR3 coding DNA: TGTGCCAGCAGCTTAGTAGCTTCACCCCTCCACTTT.

The CDR3 sequence is CASQPGTYRTTGEAFF. The CDR3 nucleotides are TGCGCCAGCCAGCCTGGGACATACAGGACGACTGGAGAAGCTTTCTTT. The gene calls are TRBV5-1 and TRBJ1-1, with a weak D call TRBD1 (6 bases). Germline values: CDR1 SGHRS, CDR2 YFSETQ. The CDR3 has 16 residues. The V end was cut by 7 bases, the J end by 8 bases, with 27 bases between.

V and J are TRBV14 and TRBJ2-7; D remains unclear. The germline V and J ends were trimmed by 4 bases and 0 bases, with 25 bases remaining between them. Germline-derived CDR1 and CDR2 are SGHDN and FVKESK. This CDR3 region has 19 residues. DNA of the CDR3: TGTGCCAGCAGCCTACCCCTGCCTGGATGGGTTTGGAGCTCCTACGAGCAGTACGTC. This sequence encodes CASSLPLPGWVWSSYEQYV.